The 17 T cell receptor beta chains presented below share a single source sample, sequenced in a study of shared clonotypes between healthy human individuals. Sequencing was performed with immunoSEQ multiplex PCR; in TCRdb, only in-frame clones are kept and a portion is missing. There are millions of clones in the sample; 85% to 95% occur only once, and 0.39% lies in the top ten. Material for sequencing was naive CD4+ T cells from PBMCs. Subset noted: CD45RA+ positively selected. The receptors derive from a man between 18 and 35 years old in good health. Some clones in this sample may be carry-over from other donors' samples.

The chain carries TRBV19 and TRBJ2-1; TRBD2 is a possible D gene (5 bases). The V gene lost 5 bases and the J gene lost 4 bases, with 9 bases spanning the gap. The CDR3 is 13 amino acids. Germline-derived CDR1 and CDR2 are LNHDA and SQIVND (reference sequence). The CDR3: CASSPRGYNEQFF. CDR3 DNA sequence: TGTGCCAGTAGTCCCCGGGGTTACAATGAGCAGTTCTTC.

The chain uses TRBV6-1 and TRBJ2-3; D unresolved. Germline lookup yields CDR1 MNHNS and CDR2 SASEGT. V lost 5 bases, J lost 1 base, and 4 bases lay in between. The CDR3 is made up of 12 amino acids. This CDR3 reads CASSPGTDTQYF. CDR3 coding DNA: TGTGCCAGCAGTCCGGGCACAGATACGCAGTATTTT.

V and J are TRBV2 and TRBJ1-3; no clear D. Germline V gives CDR1 SNHLY, CDR2 FYNNEI. Between the trimmed V and J ends, which lost 6 bases and 4 bases, there was a span of 13 bases. The CDR3 covers 14 residues. CDR3 sequence: CASRVGPGGNTIYF. CDR3 nucleotide sequence: TGTGCCAGCAGAGTAGGTCCCGGGGGAAACACCATATATTTT.

This CDR3 reads CASTLGWGNTIYF. The CDR3 coding sequence is TGTGCCAGCACCTTGGGCTGGGGAAACACCATATATTTT. The J gene is TRBJ1-3, the V gene TRBV2; no clear D gene. Looked up from germline, CDR1 is SNHLY and CDR2 is FYNNEI. The CDR3 is 13 residues long. The ends were cut back, 7 bases at V and 4 bases at J, with 11 bases in the middle.

A remark on this clone: The same CDR3 can be traced to other DNA sequences in this sample. The chain employs TRBV29-1 and TRBJ1-5; maybe TRBD1 (5 bases). The V gene's germline CDR1 is SQVTM and CDR2 ANQGSEA. The CDR3 has 12 amino acids. V was pared by 4 bases and J by 2 bases, with 6 bases between. CDR3 sequence: CSVGGGNQPQHF. The CDR3 nucleotides read TGCAGCGTTGGAGGGGGCAATCAGCCCCAGCATTTT. Full variable domain (rest looked up from reference TRBV29-1 and TRBJ1-5): SAVISQKPSRDICQRGTSLTIQCQVDSQVTMMFWYRQQPGQSLTLIATANQGSEATYESGFVIDKFPISRPNLTFSTLTVSNMSPEDSSIYLCSVGGGNQPQHFGDGTRLSIL.

The chain combines TRBV5-4 with TRBJ2-5, with D perhaps TRBD1 or TRBD2 (5 bases each). The CDR3 spans 15 residues. Trimming took 3 bases from V and 2 from J, leaving 14 bases between them. Per germline, CDR1 SGHNT and CDR2 YYREEE (reference sequence). The CDR3 is CASSWDQGTQETQYF. The CDR3 DNA reads TGTGCCAGCAGCTGGGACCAGGGAACACAAGAGACCCAGTACTTC.

This rearrangement joins TRBV7-9 to TRBJ1-6; D gene unclear. The CDR3 sequence is 15 residues long. Germline-derived CDR1 and CDR2 are SEHNR and FQNEAQ (reference sequence). V was trimmed by 1 base and J by 0 bases, leaving 4 bases between them. The CDR3 nucleotides are TGTGCCAGCAGCTTAGTTAACTCCTATAATTCACCCCTCCACTTT. Translation: CASSLVNSYNSPLHF.

This clone has only one observation. The chain is built from TRBV2 and TRBJ2-3, with 8 nucleotides matching TRBD2. Germline V gene lookup returns CDR1 SNHLY and CDR2 FYNNEI. The V gene end was trimmed by 4 bases and the J gene end by 5 bases; junction bases not matched to a gene: 8. The CDR3 totals 15 residues. The CDR3 loop is CASSGAGGRGDTQYF. CDR3 coding DNA: TGTGCCAGCAGTGGCGCGGGAGGAAGGGGAGATACGCAGTATTTT.

This chain uses TRBV10-2 with TRBJ2-2; weak D call: TRBD1 (5 bases). V lost 4 bases, J lost 2 bases, and 11 bases lay in between. The CDR3 spans 15 residues. Germline V gene sequence: CDR1 WSHSY, CDR2 SAAADI. The CDR3 region is CASSVGQVNTGELFF. The CDR3 DNA is TGCGCCAGCAGTGTGGGGCAGGTAAACACCGGGGAGCTGTTTTTT.

The J gene is TRBJ2-7, the V gene TRBV6-5; 8 positions agree with TRBD2. There are 14 residues in the CDR3. Germline V gene data show CDR1 as MNHEY and CDR2 as SVGAGI. The junction had 7 bases not matched to a gene; V was cut back by 6 bases and J by 3 bases. Here the CDR3 reads CASRLLAANYEQYF. The CDR3 region has the DNA TGTGCCAGCAGATTACTAGCGGCCAACTACGAGCAGTACTTC.

The chain has TRBV4-1 and TRBJ1-1; weak D call: TRBD1 (6 bases). Per the germline V gene, CDR1 is MGHRA and CDR2 is YSYEKL. The CDR3 has 16 residues. V lost 1 base, J lost 3 bases, and 15 bases lay in between. CDR3 DNA: TGCGCCAGCAGCCAAGCCCCCGGGGGCTCGTACACTGAAGCTTTCTTT. This sequence encodes CASSQAPGGSYTEAFF.

J is TRBJ2-3 and V is TRBV5-4; 9 nucleotides agree with TRBD2. The germline gives CDR1 SGHNT, CDR2 YYREEE (reference sequence). V trimming: 5 bases; J trimming: 10 bases; junction bases outside the gene matches: 11. This CDR3 contains 14 residues. This CDR3 is CASRIAGAPGAQYF. CDR3 in DNA: TGTGCCAGCAGGATAGCGGGAGCGCCCGGAGCGCAGTATTTT.

The chain employs TRBV9 and TRBJ2-1; the match to TRBD2 covers 9 bases. CDR1 is SGDLS, CDR2 YYNGEE, per germline. Losses at the gene ends were 2 bases for V and 4 bases for J; bases not matched to a gene: 10. The CDR3 is 17 amino acids. This chain's CDR3 is CASSVSTAGGVYNEQFF. The CDR3 DNA sequence: TGTGCCAGCAGCGTCTCTACGGCGGGAGGGGTATACAATGAGCAGTTCTTC.

The chain couples TRBV9 to TRBJ1-2, with no clear D. This CDR3 region has 14 residues. Trimming shortened V by 0 bases and J by 5 bases, and 11 bases separated the two germline ends. CDR1 SGDLS and CDR2 YYNGEE come from the germline V gene. CDR3 nucleotide sequence: TGTGCCAGCAGCGTAGGAGTGGGTTCTTATGGCTACACCTTC. It specifies CASSVGVGSYGYTF.

This chain uses TRBV6-5 with TRBJ2-1; 9 nucleotides align to TRBD1. Germline CDR1 and CDR2: MNHEY and SVGAGI. This CDR3 has 14 residues. Trimming at V came to 6 bases and at J to 8 bases, leaving 8 bases not matched to a gene. CDR3 protein: CASRGGQGADEQFF. DNA for the CDR3: TGTGCCAGCAGGGGGGGACAGGGCGCGGATGAGCAGTTCTTC.

Comment on this clone: Other nucleotide sequences in the sample specify the same CDR3. The CDR3 sequence: CASSIVGFGYTF. The CDR3 coding sequence is TGTGCCAGTAGTATAGTTGGATTTGGCTACACCTTC. The chain couples TRBV19 to TRBJ1-2; no firm D call. Deletions cut 1 base from V and 7 bases from J, with 7 bases between. The germline CDR1 and CDR2 sequences are LNHDA and SQIVND (reference sequence). This CDR3 comprises 12 residues.

J is TRBJ1-1 and V is TRBV4-2; D gene ambiguous. The length of the CDR3 is 13 residues. Germline CDR1 LGHNA, CDR2 YNFKEQ. V lost 1 base and J lost 6, with 9 bases in between. CDR3 loop: CASSQGRYPEAFF. CDR3 DNA: TGTGCCAGCAGCCAAGGCAGGTATCCTGAAGCTTTCTTT.